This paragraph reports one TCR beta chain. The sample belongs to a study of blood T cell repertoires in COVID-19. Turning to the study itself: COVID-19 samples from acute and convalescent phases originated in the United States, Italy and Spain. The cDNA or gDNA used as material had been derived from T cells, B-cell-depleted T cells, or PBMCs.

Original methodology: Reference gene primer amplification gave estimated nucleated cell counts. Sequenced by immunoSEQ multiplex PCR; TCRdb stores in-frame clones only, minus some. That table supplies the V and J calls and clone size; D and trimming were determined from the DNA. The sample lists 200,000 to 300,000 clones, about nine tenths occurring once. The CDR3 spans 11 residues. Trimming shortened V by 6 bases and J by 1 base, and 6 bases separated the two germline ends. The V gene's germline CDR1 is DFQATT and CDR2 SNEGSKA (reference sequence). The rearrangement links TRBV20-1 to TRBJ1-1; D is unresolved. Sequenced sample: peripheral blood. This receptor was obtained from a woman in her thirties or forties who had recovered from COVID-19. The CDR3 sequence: CSASENTEAFF. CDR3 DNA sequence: TGCAGTGCGAGCGAGAACACTGAAGCTTTCTTT.